Below, 11 T cell receptor beta chains from the same sample are listed, as sequenced in a study of blood T cell repertoires in COVID-19. TCRdb keeps only in-frame clones here, not all; method: immunoSEQ multiplex PCR. The sample carries about 200,000 clones, around three quarters recorded once. The sample taken for sequencing was peripheral blood. The origin of the receptors is a woman in her seventies with acute or convalescent COVID-19.

This clone occurred once. This sequence joins TRBV5-4 and TRBJ2-3, with D tentatively TRBD1 (6 bases). The CDR3 extends over 15 amino acids. Germline loops: CDR1 SGHNT, CDR2 YYREEE (reference sequence). V was trimmed by 0 bases and J by 4 bases, leaving 12 bases between them. CDR3: CASSLEQGGSDTQYF. CDR3 nucleotides: TGTGCCAGCAGCTTGGAACAGGGTGGATCAGATACGCAGTATTTT.

This chain uses TRBV2 with TRBJ2-2; 8 nucleotides line up with TRBD1. CDR3 size: 15 residues. Germline values: CDR1 SNHLY, CDR2 FYNNEI. V was pared by 3 bases and J by 4 bases, with 4 bases of the junction left unmatched. Here the CDR3 DNA reads TGTGCCAGCAGTGAGACAGGGGCGGGCACCGGGGAGCTGTTTTTT. Translation gives CASSETGAGTGELFF.

This sequence joins TRBV5-5 and TRBJ1-1, with TRBD1 as a possible D gene (5 bases). CDR1 is SGHKS and CDR2 is YYEKEE in the germline V gene (reference sequence). CDR3 length: 13 residues. V was trimmed by 4 bases and J by 1 base, leaving 8 bases between them. CDR3 amino acids: CASSVTANTEAFF. Written as DNA, the CDR3 is TGTGCCAGCAGCGTGACAGCGAACACTGAAGCTTTCTTT.

The CDR3 nucleotides are TGTGCCAGCAGCCAAGAGGAGGGTACCTACACCTTC. Translated, it gives CASSQEEGTYTF. The chain has TRBV4-2 and TRBJ1-2; no clear D gene. The germline gives CDR1 LGHNA, CDR2 YNFKEQ. The CDR3 contains 12 residues. Trimming removed 0 bases at V and 10 bases at J, with 9 bases between.

The chain recombines TRBV28 with TRBJ1-5, with D perhaps matching TRBD1 (5 bases). Trimming removed 8 bases from V and 9 bases from J, with 14 bases in between. Looked up from germline, CDR1 is MDHEN and CDR2 is SYDVKM. The CDR3 totals 12 residues. Here the CDR3 DNA reads TGTGCCAGCTGGGGGGGTTGGGGGCCCCAGCATTTT. Its translation is CASWGGWGPQHF.

This chain connects TRBV18 to TRBJ2-2, with D uncertain. This CDR3 contains 16 residues. Trimming removed 0 bases at V and 1 base at J, with 9 bases between. In germline, CDR1 is KGHSH, CDR2 LQKENI. Written as DNA, the CDR3 is TGTGCCAGCTCACCACCTTCATTCAGGAACACCGGGGAGCTGTTTTTT. It translates to CASSPPSFRNTGELFF. Based on the CDR3 plus reference TRBV18 and TRBJ2-2, the full variable domain is NAGVMQNPRHLVRRRGQEARLRCSPMKGHSHVYWYRQLPEEGLKFMVYLQKENIIDESGMPKERFSAEFPKEGPSILRIQQVVRGDSAAYFCASSPPSFRNTGELFFGEGSRLTVL.

The rearrangement links TRBV5-5 to TRBJ2-7; tentative D call: TRBD1 (5 bases). V lost 0 bases and J 4 bases, leaving 14 bases between the germline ends. CDR3 size: 15 residues. Germline assignment: CDR1 SGHKS and CDR2 YYEKEE (reference sequence). CDR3 in amino acids: CASSLEGYSIYEQYF. The CDR3 DNA is TGTGCCAGCAGCTTGGAGGGGTATAGTATATACGAGCAGTACTTC.

The chain links TRBV6-1 to TRBJ2-7; D possibly corresponds to TRBD2 (6 bases). Germline assignment: CDR1 MNHNS and CDR2 SASEGT. CDR3 length: 15 residues. V lost 0 bases and J 3 bases, leaving 12 bases between the germline ends. The CDR3 DNA follows: TGTGCCAGCAGTGAAGCGGGAGGAGGGCACTACGAGCAGTACTTC. Protein sequence: CASSEAGGGHYEQYF.

The V call is TRBV2, the J call TRBJ1-1, with TRBD1 matching over 9 bases. The CDR3 loop spans 13 amino acids. J was trimmed by 7 bases and V by 7 bases; bases with no gene match: 7. Germline V gene data show CDR1 as SNHLY and CDR2 as FYNNEI. The CDR3 DNA reads TGTGCCAGCATGGGACAGGGAAGGTATGAAGCTTTCTTT. This sequence encodes CASMGQGRYEAFF.

This sequence joins TRBV28 and TRBJ2-3; 14 bases fit TRBD2. CDR3 size: 19 residues. Germline CDR1 MDHEN, CDR2 SYDVKM. V was clipped by 2 bases and J by 2 bases; unmatched bases: 9. The CDR3 reads CASSLPGTSGRTFTDTQYF. CDR3 DNA sequence: TGTGCCAGCAGTTTACCCGGGACTAGCGGGAGAACCTTCACAGATACGCAGTATTTT.

This chain uses TRBV18 with TRBJ2-3; D unresolved. Germline lookup yields CDR1 KGHSH and CDR2 LQKENI. V was clipped by 3 bases and J by 1 base, with 5 bases between them. CDR3 size: 13 residues. CDR3 in amino acids: CASSPTGTDTQYF. CDR3 nucleotide sequence: TGTGCCAGCTCACCCACGGGCACAGATACGCAGTATTTT.